This T cell receptor (beta chain) was obtained from a study of T cell responses to AZD1222 COVID-19 vaccine. V was trimmed by 2 bases and J by 9 bases, leaving 11 bases between them. The V gene's germline CDR1 is MNHNS and CDR2 SASEGT. This CDR3 is 13 amino acids long. Study results and limitations: Spike was spanned by vaccine-associated CD4 TCRs, which were dominant at 160-218 and 743-854. Baseline serology detected seropositivity in only a handful of AZD1222 recipients.

Method: immunoSEQ multiplex PCR; TCRdb's copy keeps in-frame clones and lacks some. This table has 130,000 to 150,000 clones, roughly 86% appearing once. A word on this clone: Its target is unknown.

The rearrangement joins TRBV6-1 to TRBJ2-1; either TRBD1 or TRBD2 may fit D (5 bases each). The sequence was obtained from an adult who received the AZD1222 COVID-19 vaccine. The sample here was peripheral blood, taken 28 days after the second AZD1222 dose. CDR3 DNA: TGTGCCAGCAGTGAAACGGGGACGGCTGAGCAGTTCTTC. Protein product: CASSETGTAEQFF.